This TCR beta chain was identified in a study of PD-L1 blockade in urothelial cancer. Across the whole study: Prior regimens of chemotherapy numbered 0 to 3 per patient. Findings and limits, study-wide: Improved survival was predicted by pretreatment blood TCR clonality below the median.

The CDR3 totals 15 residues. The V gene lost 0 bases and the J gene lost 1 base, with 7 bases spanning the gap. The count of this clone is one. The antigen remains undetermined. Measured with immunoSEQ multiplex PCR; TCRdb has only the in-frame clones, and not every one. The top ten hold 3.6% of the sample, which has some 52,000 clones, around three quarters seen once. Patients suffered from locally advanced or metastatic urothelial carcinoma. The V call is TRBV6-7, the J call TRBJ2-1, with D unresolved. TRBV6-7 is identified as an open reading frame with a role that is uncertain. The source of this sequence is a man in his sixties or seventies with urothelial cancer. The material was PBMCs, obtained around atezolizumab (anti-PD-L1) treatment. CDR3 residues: CASSYSPRSYNEQFF. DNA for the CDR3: TGTGCCAGCAGTTACTCGCCCAGGTCCTACAATGAGCAGTTCTTC.